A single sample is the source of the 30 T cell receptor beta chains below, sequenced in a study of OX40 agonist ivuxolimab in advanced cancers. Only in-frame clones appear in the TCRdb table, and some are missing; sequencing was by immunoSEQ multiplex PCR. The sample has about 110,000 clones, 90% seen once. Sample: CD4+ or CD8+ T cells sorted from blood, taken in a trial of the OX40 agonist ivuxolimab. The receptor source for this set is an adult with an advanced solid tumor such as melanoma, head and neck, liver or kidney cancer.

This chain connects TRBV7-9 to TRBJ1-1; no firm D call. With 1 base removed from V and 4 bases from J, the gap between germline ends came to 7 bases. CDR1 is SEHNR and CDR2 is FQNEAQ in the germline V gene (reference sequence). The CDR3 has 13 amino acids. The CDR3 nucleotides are TGTGCCAGCAGCTTAGAACGTGGCACTGAAGCTTTCTTT. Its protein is CASSLERGTEAFF.

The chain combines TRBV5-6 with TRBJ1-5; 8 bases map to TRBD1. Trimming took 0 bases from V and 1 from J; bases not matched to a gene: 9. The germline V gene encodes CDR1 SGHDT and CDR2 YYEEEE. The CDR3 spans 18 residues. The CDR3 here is CASSLDRGLWGSNQPQHF. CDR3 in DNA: TGTGCCAGCAGCTTGGACAGGGGGTTATGGGGGAGCAATCAGCCCCAGCATTTT. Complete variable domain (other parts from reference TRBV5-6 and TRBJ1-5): DAGVTQSPTHLIKTRGQQVTLRCSPKSGHDTVSWYQQALGQGPQFIFQYYEEEERQRGNFPDRFSGHQFPNYSSELNVNALLLGDSALYLCASSLDRGLWGSNQPQHFGDGTRLSIL.

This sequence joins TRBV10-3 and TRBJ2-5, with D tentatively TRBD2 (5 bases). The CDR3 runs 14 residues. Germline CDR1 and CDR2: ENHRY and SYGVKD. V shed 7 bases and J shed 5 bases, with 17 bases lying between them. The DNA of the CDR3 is TGTGCCATCACTCCGGGCCGCGGCGGGGAGACCCAGTACTTC. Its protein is CAITPGRGGETQYF.

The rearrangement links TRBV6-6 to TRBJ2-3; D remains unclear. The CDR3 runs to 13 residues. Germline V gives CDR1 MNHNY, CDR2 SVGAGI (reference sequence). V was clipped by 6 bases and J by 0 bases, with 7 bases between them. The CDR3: CASRGPSTDTQYF. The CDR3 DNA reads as TGTGCCAGCAGAGGACCTAGCACAGATACGCAGTATTTT.

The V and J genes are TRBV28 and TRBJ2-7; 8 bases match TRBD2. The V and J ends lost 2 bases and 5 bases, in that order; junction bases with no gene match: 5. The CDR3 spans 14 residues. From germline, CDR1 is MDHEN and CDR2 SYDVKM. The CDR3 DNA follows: TGTGCCAGCAGTTTAGCGGGGGGATACCACGAGCAGTACTTC. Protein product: CASSLAGGYHEQYF.

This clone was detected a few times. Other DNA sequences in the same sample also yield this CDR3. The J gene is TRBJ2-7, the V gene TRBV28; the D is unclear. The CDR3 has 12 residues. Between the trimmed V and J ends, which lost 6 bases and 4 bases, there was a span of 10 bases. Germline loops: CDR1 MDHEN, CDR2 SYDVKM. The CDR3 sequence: CASSSPHYEQYF. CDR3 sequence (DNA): TGTGCCAGCAGCTCCCCTCATTACGAGCAGTACTTC.

The CDR3 DNA reads TGTGCCACCAACGTAGCGGCAGGGGCACATGGCTACACCTTC. Translated: CATNVAAGAHGYTF. The V and J genes are TRBV25-1 and TRBJ1-2, with D tentatively TRBD1 (6 bases). The CDR3 is 14 residues long. In germline, CDR1 is MGHDK, CDR2 SYGVNS. V gave up 10 bases and J gave up 6 bases, with 21 bases separating them.

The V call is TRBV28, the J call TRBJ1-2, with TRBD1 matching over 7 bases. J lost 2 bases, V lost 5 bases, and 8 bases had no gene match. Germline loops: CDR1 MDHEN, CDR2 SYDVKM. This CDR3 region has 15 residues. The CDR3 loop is CASSTPGQINYGYTF. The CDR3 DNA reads TGTGCCAGCAGTACACCGGGACAGATAAACTATGGCTACACCTTC.

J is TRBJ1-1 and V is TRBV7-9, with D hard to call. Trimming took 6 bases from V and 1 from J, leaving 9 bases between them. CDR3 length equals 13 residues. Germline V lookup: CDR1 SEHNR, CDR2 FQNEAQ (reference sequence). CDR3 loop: CASRSQRNTEAFF. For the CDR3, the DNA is TGTGCCAGCAGGTCACAGAGGAACACTGAAGCTTTCTTT.

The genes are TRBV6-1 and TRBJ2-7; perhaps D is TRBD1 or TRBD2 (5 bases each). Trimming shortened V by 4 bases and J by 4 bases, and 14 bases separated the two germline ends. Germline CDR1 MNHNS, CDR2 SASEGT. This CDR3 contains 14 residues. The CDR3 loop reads CASSVQVGTYEQYF. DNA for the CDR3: TGTGCCAGCAGTGTCCAGGTCGGGACGTACGAGCAGTACTTC.

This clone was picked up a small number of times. The CDR3 is CASSPEDTPLHEQFF. The CDR3 region has the DNA TGTGCCAGCAGCCCGGAGGATACTCCTCTGCATGAGCAGTTCTTC. The gene calls are TRBV2 and TRBJ2-1; the D gene is possibly TRBD2 (5 bases). The CDR3 totals 15 residues. Trimming removed 6 bases from V and 8 bases from J, with 20 bases in between. Germline V gene lookup returns CDR1 SNHLY and CDR2 FYNNEI.

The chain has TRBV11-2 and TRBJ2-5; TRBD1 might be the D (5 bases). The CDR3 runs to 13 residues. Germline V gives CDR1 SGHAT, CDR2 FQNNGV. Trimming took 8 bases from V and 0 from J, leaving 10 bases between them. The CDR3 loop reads CASGQGDQETQYF. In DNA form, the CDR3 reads TGTGCCAGCGGGCAGGGCGACCAAGAGACCCAGTACTTC.

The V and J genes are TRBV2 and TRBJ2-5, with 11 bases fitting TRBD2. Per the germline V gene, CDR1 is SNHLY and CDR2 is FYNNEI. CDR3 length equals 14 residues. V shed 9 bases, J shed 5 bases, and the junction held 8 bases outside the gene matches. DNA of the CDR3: TGTGCCAGTCATACGACTAGCGGGGTTGAGACCCAGTACTTC. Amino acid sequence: CASHTTSGVETQYF.

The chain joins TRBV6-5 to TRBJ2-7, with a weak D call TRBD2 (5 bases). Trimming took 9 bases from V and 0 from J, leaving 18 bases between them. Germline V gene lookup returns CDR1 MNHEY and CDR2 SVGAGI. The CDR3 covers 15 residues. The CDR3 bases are TGTGCCAGTGGGAGACGAACGGGGAGCTCCTACGAGCAGTACTTC. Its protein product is CASGRRTGSSYEQYF.

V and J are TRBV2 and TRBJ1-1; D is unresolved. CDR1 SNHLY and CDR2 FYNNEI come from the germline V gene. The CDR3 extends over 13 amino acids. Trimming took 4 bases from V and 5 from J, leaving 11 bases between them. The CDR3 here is CASSVAGATEAFF. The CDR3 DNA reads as TGTGCCAGCAGTGTAGCAGGAGCGACTGAAGCTTTCTTT. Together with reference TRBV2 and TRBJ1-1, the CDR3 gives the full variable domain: EPEVTQTPSHQVTQMGQEVILRCVPISNHLYFYWYRQILGQKVEFLVSFYNNEISEKSEIFDDQFSVERPDGSNFTLKIRSTKLEDSAMYFCASSVAGATEAFFGQGTRLTVV.

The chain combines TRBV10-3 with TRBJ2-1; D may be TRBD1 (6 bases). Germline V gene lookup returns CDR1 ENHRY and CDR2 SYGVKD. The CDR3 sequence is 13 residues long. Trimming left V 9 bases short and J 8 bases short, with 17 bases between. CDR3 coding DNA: TGTGCCATGGGGACACCGATAGTTGATGAGCAGTTCTTC. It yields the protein CAMGTPIVDEQFF.

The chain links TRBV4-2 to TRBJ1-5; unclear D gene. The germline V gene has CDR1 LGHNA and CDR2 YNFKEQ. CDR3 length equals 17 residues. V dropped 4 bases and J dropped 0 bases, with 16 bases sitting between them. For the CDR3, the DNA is TGTGCCAGCAGCCTAACTTCAACCGGGTCTAGCAATCAGCCCCAGCATTTT. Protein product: CASSLTSTGSSNQPQHF.

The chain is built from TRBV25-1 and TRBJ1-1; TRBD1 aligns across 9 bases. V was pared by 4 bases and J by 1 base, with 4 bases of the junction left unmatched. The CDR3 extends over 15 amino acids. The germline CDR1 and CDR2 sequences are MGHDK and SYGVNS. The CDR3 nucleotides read TGTGCCAGCAGTGCCTGGACAGGGGCGAACACTGAAGCTTTCTTT. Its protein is CASSAWTGANTEAFF.

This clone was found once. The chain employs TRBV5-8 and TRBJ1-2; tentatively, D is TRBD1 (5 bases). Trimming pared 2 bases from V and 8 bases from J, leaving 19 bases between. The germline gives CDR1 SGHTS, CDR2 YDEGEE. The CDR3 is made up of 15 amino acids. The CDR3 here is CASSFGDRERIGYTF. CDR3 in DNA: TGTGCCAGCAGCTTTGGGGACCGGGAGCGTATCGGCTACACCTTC.

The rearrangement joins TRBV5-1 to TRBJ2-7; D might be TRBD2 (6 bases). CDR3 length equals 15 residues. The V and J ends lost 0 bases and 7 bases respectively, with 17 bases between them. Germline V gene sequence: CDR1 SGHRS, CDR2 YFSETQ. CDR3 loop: CASSLGRAQVDEQYF. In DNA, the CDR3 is TGCGCCAGCAGCTTGGGGAGGGCCCAGGTGGATGAGCAGTACTTC.

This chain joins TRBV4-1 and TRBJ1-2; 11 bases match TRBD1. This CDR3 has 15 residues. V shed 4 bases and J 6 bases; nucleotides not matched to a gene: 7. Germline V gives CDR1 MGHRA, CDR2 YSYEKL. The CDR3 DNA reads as TGCGCCAGCAGCCGCGGGTGGACAGGGGGCGATGGCTACACCTTC. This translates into CASSRGWTGGDGYTF.

The CDR3 DNA follows: TGTGCCAGCTCACCAGCCGGGCTAGCGGGGGCCGCAGCCAAAAACATTCAGTACTTC. Protein: CASSPAGLAGAAAKNIQYF. The chain recombines TRBV18 with TRBJ2-4, with TRBD2 matching over 10 bases. J gave up 0 bases and V 2 bases, and 10 bases lay outside the gene matches. Germline V gene lookup returns CDR1 KGHSH and CDR2 LQKENI. The CDR3 runs 19 residues.

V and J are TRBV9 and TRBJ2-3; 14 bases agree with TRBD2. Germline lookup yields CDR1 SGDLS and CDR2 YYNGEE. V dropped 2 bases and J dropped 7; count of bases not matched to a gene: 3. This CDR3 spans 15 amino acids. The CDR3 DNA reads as TGTGCCAGCAGCGTGACTAGCGGGGGGGAGAATACGCAGTATTTT. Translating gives CASSVTSGGENTQYF.

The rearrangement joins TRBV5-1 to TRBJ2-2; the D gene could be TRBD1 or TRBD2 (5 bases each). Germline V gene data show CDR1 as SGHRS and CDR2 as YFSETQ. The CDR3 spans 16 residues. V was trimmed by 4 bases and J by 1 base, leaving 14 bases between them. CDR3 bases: TGCGCCAGCAGCGGTGCTCCGGGGCTGAACACCGGGGAGCTGTTTTTT. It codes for CASSGAPGLNTGELFF.

In DNA, the CDR3 is TGTGCCAGCAGTCGAAGCAATTCACCCCTCCACTTT. It translates to CASSRSNSPLHF. The rearrangement links TRBV28 to TRBJ1-6; D is unresolved. The CDR3 has 12 amino acids. V was pared by 5 bases and J by 7 bases, with 6 bases between. The germline V gene encodes CDR1 MDHEN and CDR2 SYDVKM.

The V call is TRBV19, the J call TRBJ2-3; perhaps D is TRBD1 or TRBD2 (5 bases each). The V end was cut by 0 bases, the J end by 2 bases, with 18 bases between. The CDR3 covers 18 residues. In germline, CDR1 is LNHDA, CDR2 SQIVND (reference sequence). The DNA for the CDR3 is TGTGCCAGTAGTATAGATAGGGACCTCCACGCCTTCACAGATACGCAGTATTTT. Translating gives CASSIDRDLHAFTDTQYF.

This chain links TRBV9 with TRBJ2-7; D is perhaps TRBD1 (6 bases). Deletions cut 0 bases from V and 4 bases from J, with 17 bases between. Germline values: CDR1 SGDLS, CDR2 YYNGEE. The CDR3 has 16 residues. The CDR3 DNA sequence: TGTGCCAGCAGCGTAGACCCCGGCTATAGGGGGTACGAGCAGTACTTC. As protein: CASSVDPGYRGYEQYF.

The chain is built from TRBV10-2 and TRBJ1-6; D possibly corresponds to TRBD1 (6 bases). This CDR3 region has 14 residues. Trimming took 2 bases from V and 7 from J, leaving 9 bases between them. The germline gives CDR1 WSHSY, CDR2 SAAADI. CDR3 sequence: CASSEAGANSPLHF. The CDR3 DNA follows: TGCGCCAGCAGTGAGGCAGGGGCAAATTCACCCCTCCACTTT.

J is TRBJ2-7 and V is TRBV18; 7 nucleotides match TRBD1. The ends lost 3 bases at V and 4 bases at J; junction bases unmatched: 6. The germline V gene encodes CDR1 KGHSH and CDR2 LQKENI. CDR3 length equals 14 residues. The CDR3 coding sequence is TGTGCCAGCTCACCGGATAAGGACAGGTACGAGCAGTACTTC. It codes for CASSPDKDRYEQYF.

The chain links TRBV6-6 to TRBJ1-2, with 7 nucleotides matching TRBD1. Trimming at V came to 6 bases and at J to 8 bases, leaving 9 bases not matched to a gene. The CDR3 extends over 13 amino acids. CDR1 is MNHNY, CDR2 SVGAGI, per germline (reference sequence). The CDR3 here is CASRPTGAGGYTF. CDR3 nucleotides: TGTGCCAGCAGGCCAACAGGGGCGGGCGGCTACACCTTC.